This T cell receptor beta chain was identified in a study of T cell changes during pregnancy in multiple sclerosis. Sequencing was performed with immunoSEQ multiplex PCR; in TCRdb, only in-frame clones are kept and a portion is missing. The sample records about 49,000 clones, nearly 95% being singletons. The CDR3 covers 13 residues. Looked up from germline, CDR1 is MGHRA and CDR2 is YSYEKL. Deletions cut 2 bases from V and 2 bases from J, with 6 bases between. V is TRBV4-1 and J is TRBJ1-1; D is undetermined. This material consisted of peripheral blood, taken after pregnancy. This TCR derives from a female donor with multiple sclerosis, enrolled in a pregnancy study. DNA of the CDR3: TGCGCCAGCAGCCAACAGATCAACACTGAAGCTTTCTTT. Protein sequence: CASSQQINTEAFF.